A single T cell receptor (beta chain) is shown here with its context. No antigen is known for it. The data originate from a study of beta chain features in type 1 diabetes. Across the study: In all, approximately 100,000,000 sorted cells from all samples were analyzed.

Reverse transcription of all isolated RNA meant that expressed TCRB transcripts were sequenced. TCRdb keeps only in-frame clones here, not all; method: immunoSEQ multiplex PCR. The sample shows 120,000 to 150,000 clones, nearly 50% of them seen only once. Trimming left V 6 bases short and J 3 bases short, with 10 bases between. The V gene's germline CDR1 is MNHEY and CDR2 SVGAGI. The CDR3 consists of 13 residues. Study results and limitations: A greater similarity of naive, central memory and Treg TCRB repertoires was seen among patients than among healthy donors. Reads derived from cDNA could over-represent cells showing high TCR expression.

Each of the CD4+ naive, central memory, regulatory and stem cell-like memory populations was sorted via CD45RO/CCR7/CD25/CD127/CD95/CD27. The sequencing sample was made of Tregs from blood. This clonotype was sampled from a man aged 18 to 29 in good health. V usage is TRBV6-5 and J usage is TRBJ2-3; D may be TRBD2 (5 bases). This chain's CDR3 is CASSPAGTDTQYF. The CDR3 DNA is TGTGCCAGCAGCCCCGCGGGTACAGATACGCAGTATTTT.